What follows describes a single T cell receptor beta chain. The antigen is not known. These data come from a study of post-analysis software for immune sequencing data. Findings of the study overall: Roughly five TRBV segments appeared more often in patients than in controls, and TRBV5-6, TRBV5-1 and TRBV20-1 were among these.

The CDR3 length is 16 residues. CDR1 is SGDLS and CDR2 is YYNGEE in the germline V gene. V shed 0 bases and J shed 0 bases, with 13 bases lying between them. Every TCR beta cDNA library bore unique molecular identifiers. MiXCR, run by TCRdb on the PCR reads, gives a single entry per CDR3 protein. In the table there are more than 350,000 distinct CDR3 sequences, 35% to 45% of which are singletons. Sequenced input: blood. This TCR was sampled from a girl aged 2 to 9 with multiple sclerosis. The chain recombines TRBV9 with TRBJ2-7, with D possibly TRBD2 on 5 matching bases. CDR3 sequence reads: CASSVGWKEASYEQYF. CDR3 sequence (DNA): TGTGCCAGCAGCGTAGGTTGGAAGGAGGCCTCCTACGAGCAGTACTTC.